This TCR beta chain was found in a study of OX40 agonist ivuxolimab in advanced cancers. For the study in its entirety: Ivuxolimab was an agonistic, fully human IgG2 monoclonal antibody directed against OX40 (CD134), a costimulatory receptor. In the dose-escalation cohort, approximately 80% of patients were male, and the mean age was 60 years with a range of about 20 to 80. The paper describes the monotherapy dose-escalation part (N = 52 patients) of the phase I trial of ivuxolimab. Prior anti-PD-1, anti-PD-L1 or anti-CTLA-4 therapy was permitted, and checkpoint inhibitors had been received by about two fifths of dose-escalation patients. The purpose of peripheral TCRbeta sequencing was to test whether ivuxolimab changed TCR sequence diversity and led to clonal T-cell expansion. Among the roughly 50 dose-escalation patients, approximately 20 had hepatocellular carcinoma, approximately 15 melanoma, 9 renal cell carcinoma and 9 head and neck cancer. Intravenous ivuxolimab was administered to patients every 2 weeks at six dose levels: 0.01, 0.1, 0.3, 1.5, 3 and 10 mg/kg. Partial responses were achieved by three dose-escalation patients, of whom one had hepatocellular carcinoma and two had cutaneous melanoma. Summary of the overall study and its limitations: Low levels of normalized T-cell clonal expansion were also seen in some patients who did not respond. In the 0.1-3.0 mg/kg groups, partial responders were among the patients with the lowest normalized peripheral clonal expansion, particularly in CD8+ T cells. The antigen specificity of the peripheral T cells that underwent clonal expansion was not determined. After ivuxolimab, more expanded clones were found on average in CD8+ T cells than in CD4+ T cells. At doses from 0.1 to 3.0 mg/kg, clonal expansion was seen in both CD4+ and CD8+ blood T cells between baseline and week 6.

Genomic DNA was isolated from the sorted cells so that the TCRbeta CDR3 region could be sequenced. The immunoSEQ Assay was used for sequencing of TCRbeta CDR3 regions. As stored in TCRdb, this immuneACCESS dataset retains in-frame rearrangements with V and J assigned. A fraction of the clones does not appear; measured against another copy, unresolved V genes explain less than half of the discrepancy, and the remainder lacks a known reason. The sample table shows some 65,000 clones, and 87% are seen once. The top ten hold 0.38% of the sample. The CDR3 spans 15 residues, from the cysteine through the phenylalanine. This entry keeps only the CDR3 DNA: 45 bases, framed from base 1. CDR1 and CDR2 (MGHRA, YSYEKL) derive from the germline V gene. V loses 8 bases at its end and J loses 4 bases; junction bases beyond the gene matches: 9. The count of this clone is one. Its cognate antigen has yet to be identified. No base qualities exist here, and no much larger clone lies one base off it.

The trial excluded patients who had a history of autoimmune disease or were on systemic immunosuppression. Peripheral blood for TCR sequencing was drawn from every dose cohort at baseline, at cycle 4 day 1 and at cycle 7 day 1. Samples were obtained from an open-label, multicenter, first-in-human phase I dose-escalation trial of ivuxolimab. Adults with locally advanced or metastatic melanoma, renal cell carcinoma, hepatocellular carcinoma or head and neck squamous cell carcinoma were enrolled in the trial. CD4+ and CD8+ T cells were sorted separately from peripheral blood before TCR sequencing. The sequence was collected from an adult with an advanced solid tumor such as melanoma, head and neck, liver or kidney cancer. The sequenced sample was CD4+ or CD8+ T cells sorted from blood, obtained in a trial of the OX40 agonist ivuxolimab. The chain uses TRBV4-1 and TRBJ2-1; 9 bases in between match TRBD1. In nucleotides, the sequence is TGCGCCAGCTCGTCCGGGACAGGGAATTACAATGAGCAGTTCTTC. It translates as CASSSGTGNYNEQFF.